Each of the 27 T cell receptor beta chains below was sequenced from the same sample in a study of tissue T cells after allogeneic stem cell transplantation. TCRdb's table, derived via immunoSEQ multiplex PCR, lists solely in-frame clones and lacks some. This sample has over 25,000 clones, with less than 90% found just once. Sequenced material: blood, taken before transplantation. These receptors came from a woman between 18 and 55 years old who later had graft-versus-host disease after an allogeneic stem cell transplant.

This clone showed up just once. The chain combines TRBV10-3 with TRBJ2-1, with 10 bases lining up with TRBD1. CDR3 length: 15 amino acids. The germline CDR1 and CDR2 sequences are ENHRY and SYGVKD. Trimming cost V 6 bases and J 1 base; bases outside gene matches: 3. The CDR3, as DNA: TGTGCCATCAGCCGACAGGGGGCATCCTACAATGAGCAGTTCTTC. It codes for CAISRQGASYNEQFF.

The gene calls are TRBV10-1 and TRBJ2-7; D possibly matches TRBD1 or TRBD2 (6 bases each). The CDR3 runs to 11 residues. The germline CDR1 and CDR2 sequences are WNHNN and SYGVQD (reference sequence). Trimming left V 6 bases short and J 6 bases short, with 9 bases between. As DNA, the CDR3 is TGCGCCAGCAGCGAGGGGGGCGAGCAGTACTTC. It encodes CASSEGGEQYF.

The V gene is TRBV5-8, the J gene TRBJ1-2; D call uncertain. CDR1 is SGHTS and CDR2 is YDEGEE in the germline V gene. Deletions cut 4 bases from V and 2 bases from J, with 15 bases between. This CDR3 contains 15 residues. The CDR3 region has the DNA TGTGCCAGCAGCCTGATAGAGAAGAAAAACTATGGCTACACCTTC. It yields the protein CASSLIEKKNYGYTF.

The chain links TRBV5-1 to TRBJ1-2, with D tentatively TRBD1 (6 bases). This CDR3 is built from 15 residues. CDR1 is SGHRS and CDR2 is YFSETQ in the germline V gene. V lost 4 bases and J lost 2, with 15 bases in between. CDR3 amino acids: CASSAGPGHNYGYTF. CDR3 in DNA: TGCGCCAGCAGCGCCGGCCCGGGACACAACTATGGCTACACCTTC.

The rearrangement uses TRBV18 and TRBJ2-7, with 8 bases matching TRBD1. V shed 0 bases, J shed 4 bases, and the junction held 2 bases outside the gene matches. This CDR3 is 14 amino acids long. The germline V gene has CDR1 KGHSH and CDR2 LQKENI. CDR3 DNA: TGTGCCAGCTCACCACCTACAGGGGGTTACGAGCAGTACTTC. Its protein is CASSPPTGGYEQYF.

This sequence joins TRBV4-2 and TRBJ2-2; 10 bases map to TRBD1. CDR1 and CDR2 (germline): LGHNA, YNFKEQ. Unmatched junction bases numbered 6, after V lost 0 bases and J lost 5 bases. The CDR3 spans 17 residues. For the CDR3, the DNA is TGTGCCAGCAGCCAAGATAGGGGACAGGGGATAACCGGGGAGCTGTTTTTT. Translation: CASSQDRGQGITGELFF.

V usage is TRBV10-3 and J usage is TRBJ2-6; D ambiguous. The CDR3 length is 18 residues. V was shortened by 2 bases and J by 4 bases, with 18 bases between the two germline ends. Germline V CDR1 and CDR2: ENHRY, SYGVKD. The CDR3 spells CAISEQYLDRSGANVLTF. Here the CDR3 DNA reads TGTGCCATCAGTGAGCAATACTTGGACCGCTCGGGGGCCAACGTCCTGACTTTC.

V is TRBV7-9 and J is TRBJ2-7; D unresolved. The V end lost 1 base, the J end lost 0 bases, and 13 bases lay between the germline ends. CDR3 length: 16 residues. Germline CDR1 is SEHNR and CDR2 is FQNEAQ (reference sequence). In DNA, the CDR3 is TGTGCCAGCAGCTTAGTTGGTTGGGATGCCTCCTACGAGCAGTACTTC. This encodes CASSLVGWDASYEQYF.

In its sample, this clone was seen a few times. The J gene is TRBJ2-7, the V gene TRBV4-2; TRBD2 agrees at 7 bases. With 0 bases clipped from V and 1 base from J, the junction kept 6 bases outside the gene matches. The CDR3 is made up of 16 amino acids. Germline V gene data show CDR1 as LGHNA and CDR2 as YNFKEQ. This CDR3 is CASSQERAGDSYEQYF. CDR3 coding DNA: TGTGCCAGCAGCCAAGAGAGGGCGGGGGATTCCTACGAGCAGTACTTC.

The V gene is TRBV28, the J gene TRBJ1-2; D unresolved. Trimming took 7 bases from V and 7 from J, leaving 22 bases between them. This CDR3 is 15 amino acids long. Germline CDR1 and CDR2: MDHEN and SYDVKM. The CDR3 sequence is CASMVAGRPLSGYTF. The CDR3 DNA follows: TGTGCCAGCATGGTGGCTGGCCGACCACTATCTGGCTACACCTTC.

The chain combines TRBV12-5 with TRBJ2-5; 10 nucleotides agree with TRBD2. Losses at the gene ends were 2 bases for V and 5 bases for J; bases not matched to a gene: 11. Germline CDR1 reads LGHNT; CDR2 reads FRNRAP. The CDR3 sequence is 17 residues long. The CDR3 bases are TGTGCTAGTGGTTTGCCCGGGGGTCCAGCGGGAGGGGAGACCCAGTACTTC. Protein sequence: CASGLPGGPAGGETQYF. Drawing the rest from reference TRBV12-5 and TRBJ2-5, the complete variable domain is DARVTQTPRHKVTEMGQEVTMRCQPILGHNTVFWYRQTMMQGLELLAYFRNRAPLDDSGMPKDRFSAEMPDATLATLKIQPSEPRDSAVYFCASGLPGGPAGGETQYFGPGTRLLVL.

The chain uses TRBV7-3 and TRBJ2-1, with 8 positions matching TRBD1. This CDR3 comprises 14 residues. The germline CDR1 and CDR2 sequences are SGHTA and FQGTGA. V was pared by 2 bases and J by 5 bases, with 2 bases of the junction left unmatched. The CDR3 loop is CASSLQGADNEQFF. CDR3 sequence (DNA): TGTGCCAGCAGCTTACAGGGGGCTGACAATGAGCAGTTCTTC.

The V call is TRBV3-1 (or the pseudogene TRBV3-2), the J call TRBJ1-5; D gene unclear. Trimming left V 2 bases short and J 16 bases short, with 9 bases between. The CDR3 has 10 amino acids. Per the germline V gene, CDR1 is LGHDT and CDR2 is YNNKEL (reference sequence). For the CDR3, the DNA is TGTGCCAGCAGCCAAAGGCCAAGTCATTTT. It specifies CASSQRPSHF.

The chain is built from TRBV6-5 and TRBJ2-7; 9 nucleotides agree with TRBD1. V gave up 7 bases and J gave up 6 bases; unmatched junction bases: 7. CDR1 MNHEY and CDR2 SVGAGI come from the germline V gene. This CDR3 is 13 amino acids long. DNA for the CDR3: TGTGCCAGCAACCCCGGGACAGGGTCCGAGCAGTACTTC. Translating gives CASNPGTGSEQYF.

The chain carries TRBV5-1 and TRBJ1-1; the D is unclear. The CDR3 length is 14 residues. Germline values: CDR1 SGHRS, CDR2 YFSETQ. The V and J ends lost 7 bases and 1 base respectively, with 14 bases between them. The CDR3: CASSTPGSNTEAFF. The CDR3 DNA is TGCGCCAGCTCCACGCCCGGGTCGAACACTGAAGCTTTCTTT.

V gene TRBV2 combines with J gene TRBJ2-7, with 9 nucleotides matching TRBD2. The CDR3 totals 15 residues. CDR1 SNHLY and CDR2 FYNNEI come from the germline V gene. Trimming took 6 bases from V and 1 from J; bases not matched to a gene: 7. The CDR3 DNA reads TGTGCCAGCAGGAGGGATCTAGCGGGATCCTACGAGCAGTACTTC. Amino acid sequence: CASRRDLAGSYEQYF.

The CDR3 DNA is TGTGCCAGCAGCGAACCGGGACAGGGAAGGAGCTACACCTTC. Its translation: CASSEPGQGRSYTF. V is TRBV9 and J is TRBJ1-2; 9 bases line up with TRBD1. This CDR3 comprises 14 residues. Trimming took 3 bases from V and 9 from J; bases not matched to a gene: 9. Germline assignment: CDR1 SGDLS and CDR2 YYNGEE.

CDR3 amino acids: CASSPRTALADTQYF. For the CDR3, the DNA is TGTGCCAGCAGCCCCCGGACAGCTCTTGCGGATACGCAGTATTTT. V is TRBV11-2 and J is TRBJ2-3; D may be TRBD1 (6 bases). Germline CDR1 and CDR2: SGHAT and FQNNGV. V was clipped by 5 bases and J by 6 bases, with 18 bases between them. This CDR3 contains 15 residues.

The gene calls are TRBV7-8 and TRBJ1-5; D not certain. Per germline, CDR1 SGHVS and CDR2 FQNEAQ. The V gene lost 5 bases and the J gene lost 7 bases, with 21 bases spanning the gap. CDR3 length: 16 residues. CDR3 bases: TGTGCCAGCAGCCCGCAACGGGCCAGGCAGGACCAGCCCCAGCATTTT. It codes for CASSPQRARQDQPQHF.

The chain combines TRBV18 with TRBJ2-1, with D hard to call. V lost 2 bases and J lost 1, with 9 bases in between. The CDR3 spans 15 residues. Germline V gene lookup returns CDR1 KGHSH and CDR2 LQKENI. The CDR3 protein is CASSPSGFSYNEQFF. The CDR3, as DNA: TGTGCCAGCTCACCAAGTGGGTTTTCCTACAATGAGCAGTTCTTC.

The chain joins TRBV9 to TRBJ2-7, with TRBD1 matching over 7 bases. Germline assignment: CDR1 SGDLS and CDR2 YYNGEE. The V gene end was trimmed by 4 bases and the J gene end by 7 bases; junction bases not matched to a gene: 11. CDR3 length: 14 amino acids. The CDR3 bases are TGTGCCAGCAGCCCTATTTACAGGGGCGGGGAGCAGTACTTC. Its protein is CASSPIYRGGEQYF.

The chain joins TRBV29-1 to TRBJ2-1, with a tentative D call TRBD1 (5 bases). The CDR3 totals 13 residues. Germline V gene sequence: CDR1 SQVTM, CDR2 ANQGSEA. Trimming stripped 3 bases from V and 7 bases from J, with 13 bases between. As DNA, the CDR3 is TGCAGCGTTGAGGGGCAGGCCCCTAATGAGCAGTTCTTC. This translates into CSVEGQAPNEQFF.

V usage is TRBV14 and J usage is TRBJ2-4, with unresolved D. The CDR3 contains 13 residues. Germline-derived CDR1 and CDR2 are SGHDN and FVKESK. The V gene lost 1 base and the J gene lost 8 bases, with 9 bases spanning the gap. CDR3 sequence (DNA): TGTGCCAGCAGCCAAGGACAATGGGACATTCAGTACTTC. Translated: CASSQGQWDIQYF.

CDR3 sequence (DNA): TGTGCCAGCACCGGATCTGGGGGGTCCCGCTACGAGCAGTACTTC. It codes for CASTGSGGSRYEQYF. The V call is TRBV5-6, the J call TRBJ2-7; D possibly corresponds to TRBD2 (6 bases). Germline values: CDR1 SGHDT, CDR2 YYEEEE. Trimming removed 6 bases from V and 3 bases from J, with 19 bases in between. The CDR3 is 15 amino acids. Full variable domain (remainder filled in from reference TRBV5-6 and TRBJ2-7): DAGVTQSPTHLIKTRGQQVTLRCSPKSGHDTVSWYQQALGQGPQFIFQYYEEEERQRGNFPDRFSGHQFPNYSSELNVNALLLGDSALYLCASTGSGGSRYEQYFGPGTRLTVT.

The gene calls are TRBV20-1 and TRBJ2-3; 14 bases are shared with TRBD2. The germline V gene has CDR1 DFQATT and CDR2 SNEGSKA (reference sequence). This CDR3 is 18 amino acids long. The V segment lost 3 bases and the J segment 6 bases; nucleotides outside the gene matches: 14. The CDR3 reads CSASKVWGLAGETDTQYF. The DNA for the CDR3 is TGCAGTGCTAGTAAAGTCTGGGGACTAGCGGGAGAAACCGATACGCAGTATTTT.

CDR3 residues: CASSQDVSGNTIYF. CDR3 in DNA: TGTGCCAGCTCGCAAGACGTCTCTGGAAACACCATATATTTT. V gene TRBV18 combines with J gene TRBJ1-3; no clear D gene. The CDR3 consists of 14 residues. Germline CDR1 and CDR2: KGHSH and LQKENI. The V gene lost 6 bases and the J gene lost 0 bases, with 9 bases spanning the gap.

The V gene is TRBV19, the J gene TRBJ2-7; 7 bases are a match to TRBD1. Germline CDR1 is LNHDA and CDR2 is SQIVND (reference sequence). There are 14 residues in the CDR3. Trimming cost V 5 bases and J 4 bases; bases outside gene matches: 8. The CDR3 loop reads CASSGSGQEYEQYF. The CDR3 DNA is TGTGCCAGTAGTGGGAGCGGACAGGAATACGAGCAGTACTTC.